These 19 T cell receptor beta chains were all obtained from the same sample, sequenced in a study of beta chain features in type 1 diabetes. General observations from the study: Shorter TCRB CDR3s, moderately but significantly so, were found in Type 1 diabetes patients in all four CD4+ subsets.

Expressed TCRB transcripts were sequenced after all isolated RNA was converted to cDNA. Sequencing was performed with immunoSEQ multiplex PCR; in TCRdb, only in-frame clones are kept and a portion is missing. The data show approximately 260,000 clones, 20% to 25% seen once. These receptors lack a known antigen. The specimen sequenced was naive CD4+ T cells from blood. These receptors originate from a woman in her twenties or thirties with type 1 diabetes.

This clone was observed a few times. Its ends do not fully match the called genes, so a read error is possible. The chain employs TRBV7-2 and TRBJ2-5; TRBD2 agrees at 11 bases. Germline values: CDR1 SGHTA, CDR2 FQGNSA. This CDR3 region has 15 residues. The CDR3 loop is CASRLAGGPRETQYF. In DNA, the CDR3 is TGTGCCAGCAGATTAGCGGGAGGGCCCAGGGAGACCCAGTACTTC.

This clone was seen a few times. The CDR3 nucleotides are TGTGCCAGCAATGTCCCCGTAATGACCGGGGAGCTGTTTTTT. Its translation is CASNVPVMTGELFF. The rearrangement joins TRBV7-2 to TRBJ2-2; D is unresolved. CDR1 is SGHTA, CDR2 FQGNSA, per germline. V lost 7 bases and J lost 5, with 14 bases in between. The CDR3 spans 14 residues.

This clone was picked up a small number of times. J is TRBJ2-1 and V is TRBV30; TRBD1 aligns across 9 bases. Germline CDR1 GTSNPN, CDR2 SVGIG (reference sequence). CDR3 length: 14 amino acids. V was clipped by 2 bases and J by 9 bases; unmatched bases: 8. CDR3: CAWSRDRVRGEQFF. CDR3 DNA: TGTGCCTGGAGTCGGGACAGGGTGAGAGGTGAGCAGTTCTTC. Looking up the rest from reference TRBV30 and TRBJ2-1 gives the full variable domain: SQTIHQWPATLVQPVGSPLSLECTVEGTSNPNLYWYRQAAGRGLQLLFYSVGIGQISSEVPQNLSASRPQDRQFILSSKKLLLSDSGFYLCAWSRDRVRGEQFFGPGTRLTVL.

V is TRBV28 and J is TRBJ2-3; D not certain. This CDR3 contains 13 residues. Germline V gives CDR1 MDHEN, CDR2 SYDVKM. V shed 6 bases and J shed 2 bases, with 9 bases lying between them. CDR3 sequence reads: CASRSSSTDTQYF. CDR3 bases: TGTGCCAGCAGAAGCTCCTCCACAGATACGCAGTATTTT.

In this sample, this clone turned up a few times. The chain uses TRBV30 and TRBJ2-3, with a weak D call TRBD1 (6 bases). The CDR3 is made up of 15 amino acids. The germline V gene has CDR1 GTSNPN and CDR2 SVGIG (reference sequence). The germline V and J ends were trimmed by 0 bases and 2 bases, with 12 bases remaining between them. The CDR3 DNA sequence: TGTGCCTGGAGTGTACGACAGGCCCCCACAGATACGCAGTATTTT. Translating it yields CAWSVRQAPTDTQYF.

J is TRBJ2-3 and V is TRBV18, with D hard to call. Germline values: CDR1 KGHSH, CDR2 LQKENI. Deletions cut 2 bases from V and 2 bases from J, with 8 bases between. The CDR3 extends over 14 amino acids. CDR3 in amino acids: CASSPVQSTDTQYF. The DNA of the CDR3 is TGTGCCAGCTCACCAGTTCAGTCCACAGATACGCAGTATTTT.

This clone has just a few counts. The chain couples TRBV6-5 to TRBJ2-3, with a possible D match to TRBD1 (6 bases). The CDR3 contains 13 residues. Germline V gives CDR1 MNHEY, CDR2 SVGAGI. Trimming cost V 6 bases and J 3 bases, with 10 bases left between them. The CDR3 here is CASRGQLTDTQYF. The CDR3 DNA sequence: TGTGCCAGCAGAGGACAGCTGACAGATACGCAGTATTTT.

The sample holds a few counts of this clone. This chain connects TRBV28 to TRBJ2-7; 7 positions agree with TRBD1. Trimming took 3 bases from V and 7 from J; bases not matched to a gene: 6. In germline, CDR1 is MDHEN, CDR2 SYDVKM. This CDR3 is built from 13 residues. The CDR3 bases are TGTGCCAGCAGTTTCTCTGACAGGGAAGAGCAGTACTTC. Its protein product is CASSFSDREEQYF.

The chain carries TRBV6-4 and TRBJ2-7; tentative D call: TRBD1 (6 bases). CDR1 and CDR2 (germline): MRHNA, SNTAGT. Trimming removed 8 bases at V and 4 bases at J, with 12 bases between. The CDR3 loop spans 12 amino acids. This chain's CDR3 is CASGDKLYEQYF. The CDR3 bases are TGTGCCAGCGGGGACAAATTATACGAGCAGTACTTC.

The CDR3 DNA reads as TGTGCCACCAGCAGCGAACTAGCGGGAGGGCCGGGGTCCTACGAGCAGTACTTC. This sequence encodes CATSSELAGGPGSYEQYF. This chain joins TRBV15 and TRBJ2-7; TRBD2 matches 13 bases. The V and J ends lost 3 bases and 1 base, in that order; junction bases with no gene match: 9. The V gene's germline CDR1 is LNHNV and CDR2 YYDKDF (reference sequence). The CDR3 sequence is 18 residues long.

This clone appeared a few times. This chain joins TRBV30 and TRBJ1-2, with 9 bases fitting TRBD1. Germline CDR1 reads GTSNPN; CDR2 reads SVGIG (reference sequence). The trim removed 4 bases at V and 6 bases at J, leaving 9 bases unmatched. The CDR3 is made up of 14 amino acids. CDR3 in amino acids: CAWIRGQGVDGYTF. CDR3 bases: TGTGCCTGGATCAGGGGACAGGGAGTTGATGGCTACACCTTC.

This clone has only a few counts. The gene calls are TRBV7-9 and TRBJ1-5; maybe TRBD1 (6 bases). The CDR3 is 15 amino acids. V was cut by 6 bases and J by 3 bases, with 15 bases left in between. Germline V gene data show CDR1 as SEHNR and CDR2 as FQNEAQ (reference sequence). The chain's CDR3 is CASSPTQGPNQPQHF. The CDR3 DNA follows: TGTGCCAGCAGTCCCACACAGGGCCCCAATCAGCCCCAGCATTTT. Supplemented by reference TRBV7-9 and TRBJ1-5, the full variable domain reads DTGVSQNPRHKITKRGQNVTFRCDPISEHNRLYWYRQTLGQGPEFLTYFQNEAQLEKSRLLSDRFSAERPKGSFSTLEIQRTEQGDSAMYLCASSPTQGPNQPQHFGDGTRLSIL.

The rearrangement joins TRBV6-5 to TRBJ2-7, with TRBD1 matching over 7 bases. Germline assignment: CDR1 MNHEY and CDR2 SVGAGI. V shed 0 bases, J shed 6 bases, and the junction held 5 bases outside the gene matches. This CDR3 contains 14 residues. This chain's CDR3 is CASSYSTGDLEQYF. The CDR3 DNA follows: TGTGCCAGCAGTTACTCCACAGGGGACCTCGAGCAGTACTTC.

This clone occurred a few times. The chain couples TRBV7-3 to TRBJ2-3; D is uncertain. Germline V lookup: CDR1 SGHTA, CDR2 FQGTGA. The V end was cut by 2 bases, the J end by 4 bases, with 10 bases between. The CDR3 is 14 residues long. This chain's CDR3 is CASSLSPAADTQYF. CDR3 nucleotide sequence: TGTGCCAGCAGCTTATCGCCGGCGGCAGATACGCAGTATTTT.

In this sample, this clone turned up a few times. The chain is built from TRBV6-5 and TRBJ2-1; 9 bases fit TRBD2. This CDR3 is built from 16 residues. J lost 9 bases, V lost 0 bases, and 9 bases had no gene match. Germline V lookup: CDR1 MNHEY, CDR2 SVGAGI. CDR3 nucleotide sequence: TGTGCCAGCAGTTACTCGTTTTTAGCGGGAGATCGTGAGCAGTTCTTC. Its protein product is CASSYSFLAGDREQFF.

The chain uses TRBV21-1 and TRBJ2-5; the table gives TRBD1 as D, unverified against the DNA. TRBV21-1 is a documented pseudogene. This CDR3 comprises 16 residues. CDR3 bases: TGTGCCAGCAGCAAAGTAGTACCGGACAGTCAAGAGACCCAGTACTTC. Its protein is CASSKVVPDSQETQYF.

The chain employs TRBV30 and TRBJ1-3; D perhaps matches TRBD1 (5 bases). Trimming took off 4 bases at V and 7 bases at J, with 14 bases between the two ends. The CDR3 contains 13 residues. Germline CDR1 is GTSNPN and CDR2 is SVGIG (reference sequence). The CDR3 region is CAWTVGGANTIYF. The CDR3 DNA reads TGTGCCTGGACCGTGGGAGGGGCGAACACCATATATTTT.

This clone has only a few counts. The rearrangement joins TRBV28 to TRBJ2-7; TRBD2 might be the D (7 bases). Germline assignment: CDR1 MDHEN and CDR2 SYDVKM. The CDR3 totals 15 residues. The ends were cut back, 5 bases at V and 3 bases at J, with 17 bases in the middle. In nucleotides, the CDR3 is TGTGCCAGCAGTGGGGGGGGCCGGGGGCTCTACGAGCAGTACTTC. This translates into CASSGGGRGLYEQYF.

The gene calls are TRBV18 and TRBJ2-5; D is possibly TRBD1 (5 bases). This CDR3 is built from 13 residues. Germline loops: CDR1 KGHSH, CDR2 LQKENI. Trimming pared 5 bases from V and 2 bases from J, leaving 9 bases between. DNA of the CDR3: TGTGCCAGCTCATCGACAGTTCAAGAGACCCAGTACTTC. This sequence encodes CASSSTVQETQYF.